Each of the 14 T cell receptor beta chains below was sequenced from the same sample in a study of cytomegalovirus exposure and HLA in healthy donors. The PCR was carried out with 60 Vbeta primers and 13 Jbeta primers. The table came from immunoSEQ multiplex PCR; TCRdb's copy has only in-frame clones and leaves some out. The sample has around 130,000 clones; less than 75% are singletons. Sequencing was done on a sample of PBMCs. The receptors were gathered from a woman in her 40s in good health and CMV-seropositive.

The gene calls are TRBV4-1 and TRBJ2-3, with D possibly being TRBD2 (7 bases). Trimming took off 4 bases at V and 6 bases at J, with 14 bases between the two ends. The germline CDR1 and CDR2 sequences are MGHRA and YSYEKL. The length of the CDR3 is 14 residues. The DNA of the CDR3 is TGCGCCAGCAGCCGAACGGCGGGGGCGGATACGCAGTATTTT. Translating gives CASSRTAGADTQYF.

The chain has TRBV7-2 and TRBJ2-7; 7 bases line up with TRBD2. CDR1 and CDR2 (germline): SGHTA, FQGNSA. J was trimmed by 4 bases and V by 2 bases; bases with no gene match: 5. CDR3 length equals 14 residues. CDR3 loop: CASSLTGGRYEQYF. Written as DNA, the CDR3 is TGTGCCAGCAGCTTAACCGGGGGGAGGTACGAGCAGTACTTC.

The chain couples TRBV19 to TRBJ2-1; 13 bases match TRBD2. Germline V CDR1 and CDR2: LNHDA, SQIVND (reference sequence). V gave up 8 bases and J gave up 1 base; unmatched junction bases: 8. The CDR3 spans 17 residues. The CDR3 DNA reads TGTGCCAGTGTGGGACTAGCGGGACGGAAATCCTACAATGAGCAGTTCTTC. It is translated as CASVGLAGRKSYNEQFF.

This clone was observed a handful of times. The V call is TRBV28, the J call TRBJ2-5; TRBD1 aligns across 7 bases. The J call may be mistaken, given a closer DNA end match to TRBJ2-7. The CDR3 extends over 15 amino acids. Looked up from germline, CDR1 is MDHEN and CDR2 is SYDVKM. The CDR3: CASSLTGKRLYEQYF. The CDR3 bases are TGTGCCAGCAGTTTGACAGGGAAGAGGCTTTACGAGCAGTACTTC.

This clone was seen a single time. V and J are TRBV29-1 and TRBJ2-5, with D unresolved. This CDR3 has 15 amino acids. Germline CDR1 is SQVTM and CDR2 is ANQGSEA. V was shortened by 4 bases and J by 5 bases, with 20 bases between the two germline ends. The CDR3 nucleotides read TGCAGCGTTGTCCCGCCGACGTCCGACGGGGAGACCCAGTACTTC. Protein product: CSVVPPTSDGETQYF. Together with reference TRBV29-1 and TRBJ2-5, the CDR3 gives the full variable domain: SAVISQKPSRDICQRGTSLTIQCQVDSQVTMMFWYRQQPGQSLTLIATANQGSEATYESGFVIDKFPISRPNLTFSTLTVSNMSPEDSSIYLCSVVPPTSDGETQYFGPGTRLLVL.

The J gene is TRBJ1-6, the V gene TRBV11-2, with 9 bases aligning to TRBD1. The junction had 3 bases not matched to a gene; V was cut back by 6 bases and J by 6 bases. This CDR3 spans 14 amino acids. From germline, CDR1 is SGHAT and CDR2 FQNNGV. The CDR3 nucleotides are TGTGCCAGCAGTCAGGACAGGGGTAATTCACCCCTCCACTTT. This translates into CASSQDRGNSPLHF.

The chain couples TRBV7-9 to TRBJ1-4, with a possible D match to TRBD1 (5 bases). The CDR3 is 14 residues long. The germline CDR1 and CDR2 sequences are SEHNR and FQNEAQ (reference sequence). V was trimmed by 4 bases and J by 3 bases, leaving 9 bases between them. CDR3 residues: CASSSRAPNEKLFF. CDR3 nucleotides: TGTGCCAGCAGCTCCAGGGCCCCTAATGAAAAACTGTTTTTT.

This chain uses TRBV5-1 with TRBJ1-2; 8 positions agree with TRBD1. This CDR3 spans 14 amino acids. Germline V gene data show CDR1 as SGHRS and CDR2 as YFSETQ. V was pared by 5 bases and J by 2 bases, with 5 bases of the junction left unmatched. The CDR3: CASRPGQENYGYTF. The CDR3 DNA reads TGCGCCAGCAGGCCGGGACAGGAGAACTATGGCTACACCTTC.

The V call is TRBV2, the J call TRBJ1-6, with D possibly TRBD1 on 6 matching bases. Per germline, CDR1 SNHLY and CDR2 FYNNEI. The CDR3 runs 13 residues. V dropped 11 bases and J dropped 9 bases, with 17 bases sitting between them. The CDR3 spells CAGKGTPASPLHF. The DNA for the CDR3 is TGTGCCGGCAAAGGGACACCGGCTTCACCCCTCCACTTT.

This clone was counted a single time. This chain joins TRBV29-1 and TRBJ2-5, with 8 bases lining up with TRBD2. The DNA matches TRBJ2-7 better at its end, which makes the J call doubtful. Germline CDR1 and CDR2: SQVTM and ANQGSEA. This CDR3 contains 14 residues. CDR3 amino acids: CSVLEAGVLDEQYF. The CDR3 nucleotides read TGCAGCGTTCTCGAAGCGGGAGTGCTTGACGAGCAGTACTTC.

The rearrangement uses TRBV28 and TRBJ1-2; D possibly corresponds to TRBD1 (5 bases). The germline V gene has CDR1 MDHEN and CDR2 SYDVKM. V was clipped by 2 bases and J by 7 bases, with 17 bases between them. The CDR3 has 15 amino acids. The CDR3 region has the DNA TGTGCCAGCAGTTTAGACAGCCAGGCTCTAGGTGGCTACACCTTC. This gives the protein CASSLDSQALGGYTF.

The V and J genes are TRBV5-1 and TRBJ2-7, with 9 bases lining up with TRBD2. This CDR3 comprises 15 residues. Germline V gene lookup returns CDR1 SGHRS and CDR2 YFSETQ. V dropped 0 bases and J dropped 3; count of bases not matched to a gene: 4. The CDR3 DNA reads TGCGCCAGCAGCTTGGAAGCGGGGGGTCTCTACGAGCAGTACTTC. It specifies CASSLEAGGLYEQYF.

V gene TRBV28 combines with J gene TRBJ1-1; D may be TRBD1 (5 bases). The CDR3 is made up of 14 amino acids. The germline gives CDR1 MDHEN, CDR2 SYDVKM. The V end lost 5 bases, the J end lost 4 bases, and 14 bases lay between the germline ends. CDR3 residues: CASSILREGTEAFF. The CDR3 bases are TGTGCCAGCAGTATTCTCAGGGAGGGCACTGAAGCTTTCTTT.

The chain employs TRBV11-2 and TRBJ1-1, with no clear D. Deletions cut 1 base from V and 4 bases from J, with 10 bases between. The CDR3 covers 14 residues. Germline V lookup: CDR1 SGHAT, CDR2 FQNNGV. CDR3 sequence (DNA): TGTGCCAGCAGCTTAGTGAGAGGGCTCACTGAAGCTTTCTTT. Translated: CASSLVRGLTEAFF.